This T cell receptor beta chain was retrieved from a study of blood T cell repertoires in COVID-19. The CDR3 extends over 14 amino acids. Trimming cost V 0 bases and J 4 bases, with 11 bases left between them. Germline V CDR1 and CDR2: SGHNT, YYREEE (reference sequence). Assay used: immunoSEQ multiplex PCR; TCRdb lists only in-frame clones, some missing. This table has over 200,000 clones, 70% to 85% appearing once. Sequencing used PBMCs or T cells enriched from blood (not recorded which). The J gene is TRBJ2-7, the V gene TRBV5-4; D is undetermined. This TCR came from a man in his 60s who had recovered from COVID-19. The CDR3 DNA sequence: TGTGCCAGCAGCTTGGCCCTAACAGAATACGAGCAGTACTTC. The encoded protein is CASSLALTEYEQYF.